This is a list of T cell receptor beta chains from one sample in a study of T cells in Graves' hyperthyroidism and ophthalmopathy. TCRdb re-called the multiplex PCR reads with MiXCR, one entry per CDR3 protein. The sample contains around 600,000 distinct CDR3 sequences, 14% of which appear only once. The specimen sequenced was blood. Receptor source: a woman in her fifties or sixties with Graves' ophthalmopathy. CDR3s include the opening cysteine and the closing phenylalanine or tryptophan. D genes are given only for firm matches. Clone size appears in some rows only: once, few, many, or a class for an expanded clone.

clone_size: many; d_call: TRBD2; j_call: TRBJ2-1; v_call: TRBV6-1; cdr3_nt: TGTGCCAGCAGTTATGATTTCTTCGAGACTAGCGGGAGATCTGTTGATGAGCAGTTCTTC; cdr3_aa: CASSYDFFETSGRSVDEQFF
clone_size: NA; d_call: TRBD2; j_call: TRBJ2-3; v_call: TRBV6-2/TRBV6-3; cdr3_nt: TGTGCCAGCAGTTATGTGCGGGAGGGCACAGATACGCAGTATTTT; cdr3_aa: CASSYVREGTDTQYF
clone_size: many; d_call: NA; j_call: TRBJ2-1; v_call: TRBV12-3/TRBV12-4; cdr3_nt: TGTGCCAGCAGGGGGTTAGGGACTCTAATTGTGAATGAGCAGTTCTTC; cdr3_aa: CASRGLGTLIVNEQFF
clone_size: many; d_call: NA; j_call: TRBJ2-1; v_call: TRBV4-3; cdr3_nt: TGCGCCAGCAGCCACGAATACCAACTAGTGAATGAGCAGTTCTTC; cdr3_aa: CASSHEYQLVNEQFF
clone_size: few; d_call: NA; j_call: TRBJ2-6; v_call: TRBV7-2; cdr3_nt: TGTGCCAGTAAACAGGGAAGTGGCTCTGGGGCCAACGTCCTGACTTTC; cdr3_aa: CASKQGSGSGANVLTF
clone_size: NA; d_call: TRBD1; j_call: TRBJ1-1; v_call: TRBV27; cdr3_nt: TGTGCCAGCCGAACGACAGGGATGAGCACTGAAGCTTTCTTT; cdr3_aa: CASRTTGMSTEAFF
clone_size: many; d_call: NA; j_call: TRBJ2-3; v_call: TRBV7-3; cdr3_nt: TGTGCCAGCAGCGCCGCGGGCCCAAGCACAGATACGCAGTATTTT; cdr3_aa: CASSAAGPSTDTQYF
clone_size: NA; d_call: NA; j_call: TRBJ2-1; v_call: TRBV6-5; cdr3_nt: TGTGCCAGCAGTTTTGCCCGTAATTATGAGCAGTTCTTC; cdr3_aa: CASSFARNYEQFF
clone_size: many; d_call: NA; j_call: TRBJ1-5; v_call: TRBV7-2; cdr3_nt: TGTGCCAGCAGCTTAGAAGGCGGGATCGTCGGGGGCAATCAGCCCCAGCATTTT; cdr3_aa: CASSLEGGIVGGNQPQHF
clone_size: NA; d_call: NA; j_call: TRBJ2-4; v_call: TRBV20-1; cdr3_nt: TGCAGTGCTAGAGATTTCCGACTAGCCAAAAACATTCAGTACTTC; cdr3_aa: CSARDFRLAKNIQYF
clone_size: NA; d_call: TRBD1; j_call: TRBJ1-3; v_call: TRBV14; cdr3_nt: TGTGCCAGCAGCCAAACAGGGGGCTGGATCTCTGGAAACACCATATATTTT; cdr3_aa: CASSQTGGWISGNTIYF
clone_size: many; d_call: TRBD1; j_call: TRBJ2-7; v_call: TRBV30; cdr3_nt: TGTGCCTGGAGTGCCCGGGACAGCGGCATCTACGAGCAGTACTTC; cdr3_aa: CAWSARDSGIYEQYF
clone_size: few; d_call: TRBD1; j_call: TRBJ1-1; v_call: TRBV7-2; cdr3_nt: TGTGCCAGCAGCCTTTCACCGGGACAGGGGGCGAGTTTCACTGAAGCTTTCTTT; cdr3_aa: CASSLSPGQGASFTEAFF
clone_size: many; d_call: NA; j_call: TRBJ2-1; v_call: TRBV30; cdr3_nt: TGTGCCTGGAGTGAATCTCTCTACAATGAGCAGTTCTTC; cdr3_aa: CAWSESLYNEQFF
clone_size: few; d_call: NA; j_call: TRBJ2-2; v_call: TRBV6-2/TRBV6-3; cdr3_nt: TGTGCCAGCAGTAAGGACAGAACCTCCGGGGAGCTGTTTTTT; cdr3_aa: CASSKDRTSGELFF
clone_size: NA; d_call: NA; j_call: TRBJ2-1; v_call: TRBV29-1; cdr3_nt: TGCAGCGTTAGGGTGGCGGGAAACCAGTTCTTC; cdr3_aa: CSVRVAGNQFF
clone_size: many; d_call: NA; j_call: TRBJ2-1; v_call: TRBV6-6; cdr3_nt: TGTGCCAGCAGTTACTCCGGTTTGGGAGCCGGGGGTGAGCAGTTCTTC; cdr3_aa: CASSYSGLGAGGEQFF
clone_size: NA; d_call: NA; j_call: TRBJ2-3; v_call: TRBV29-1; cdr3_nt: TGCAGCGTTGAACTAGGACGGCGAGATACGCAGTATTTT; cdr3_aa: CSVELGRRDTQYF
clone_size: many; d_call: NA; j_call: TRBJ2-7; v_call: TRBV7-8; cdr3_nt: TGTGCCAGCAGCTTAAGGTGGAAAGACATCAACTCCTACGAGCAGTACTTC; cdr3_aa: CASSLRWKDINSYEQYF
clone_size: many; d_call: TRBD2; j_call: TRBJ2-1; v_call: TRBV29-1; cdr3_nt: TGCAGCGTTGGGTTACTAGCGGAATACAATGAGCAGTTCTTC; cdr3_aa: CSVGLLAEYNEQFF
clone_size: NA; d_call: NA; j_call: TRBJ1-1; v_call: TRBV19; cdr3_nt: TGTGCCAGTACCGTGGGGGGGGTGTCAAACACTGAAGCTTTCTTT; cdr3_aa: CASTVGGVSNTEAFF
clone_size: many; d_call: TRBD1; j_call: TRBJ2-7; v_call: TRBV30; cdr3_nt: TGTGCCTGGAGTGTCCTGGGACAGGGGGCCTACGAGCAGTACTTC; cdr3_aa: CAWSVLGQGAYEQYF